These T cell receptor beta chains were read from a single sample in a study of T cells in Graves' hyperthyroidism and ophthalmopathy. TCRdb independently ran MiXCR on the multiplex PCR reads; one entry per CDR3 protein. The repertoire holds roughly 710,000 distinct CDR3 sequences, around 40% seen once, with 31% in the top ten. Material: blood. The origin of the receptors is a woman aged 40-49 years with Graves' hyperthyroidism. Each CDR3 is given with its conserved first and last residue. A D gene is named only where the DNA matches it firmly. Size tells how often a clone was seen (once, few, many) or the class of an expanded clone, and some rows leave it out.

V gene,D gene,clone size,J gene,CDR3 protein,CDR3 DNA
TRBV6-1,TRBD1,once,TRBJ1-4,CASLDRGPELFF,TGTGCCAGCCTGGACAGGGGGCCGGAACTGTTTTTT
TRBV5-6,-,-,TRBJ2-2,CASSLPGGENTGELFF,TGTGCCAGCAGCTTGCCCGGAGGGGAAAACACCGGGGAGCTGTTTTTT
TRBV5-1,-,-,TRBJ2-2,CASSQLGAGTGELFF,TGCGCCAGCAGCCAACTTGGGGCCGGCACCGGGGAGCTGTTTTTT
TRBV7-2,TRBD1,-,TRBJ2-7,CASSQGQDTLYEQYF,TGCGCCAGCAGCCAAGGACAGGACACCCTCTACGAGCAGTACTTC
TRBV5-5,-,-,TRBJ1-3,CASSLVGEGNTIYF,TGTGCCAGCAGCTTGGTCGGGGAGGGAAACACCATATATTTT
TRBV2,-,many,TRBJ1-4,CASSGWVGDEKLFF,TGTGCCAGCAGTGGGTGGGTCGGTGATGAAAAACTGTTTTTT
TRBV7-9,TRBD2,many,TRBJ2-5,CASSAGTSVTQYF,TGTGCCAGCAGCGCCGGGACTAGCGTGACCCAGTACTTC
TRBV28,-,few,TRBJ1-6,CASSIRVDNSPLHF,TGTGCCAGCAGTATCCGGGTTGATAATTCACCCCTCCACTTT
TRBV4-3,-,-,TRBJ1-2,CASSPGRDGTYGYTF,TGCGCCAGCAGCCCGGGACGGGACGGGACCTATGGCTACACCTTC
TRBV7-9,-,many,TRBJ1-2,CASSLNLHSNYGYTF,TGTGCCAGCAGCTTAAATCTGCACAGTAACTATGGCTACACCTTC
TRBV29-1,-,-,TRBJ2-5,CSVGVLGLGTQYF,TGCAGCGTTGGGGTCTTGGGACTGGGGACCCAGTACTTC
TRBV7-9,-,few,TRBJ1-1,CASSTLILSLNTEAFF,TGTGCCAGCAGCACACTGATCCTGAGCCTTAACACTGAAGCTTTCTTT
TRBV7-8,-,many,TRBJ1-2,CASSPSPTGGYTF,TGTGCCAGCAGCCCCAGCCCGACGGGGGGCTACACCTTC
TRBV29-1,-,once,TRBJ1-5,CSVGAGNNQPQHF,TGCAGCGTCGGGGCAGGGAACAATCAGCCCCAGCATTTT
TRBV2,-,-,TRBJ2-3,CASSEATRLYTDTQYF,TGTGCCAGCAGTGAAGCAACCAGATTATACACAGATACGCAGTATTTT
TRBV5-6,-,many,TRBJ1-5,CASSLANSGDQPQHF,TGTGCCAGCAGCTTGGCCAATTCGGGGGATCAGCCCCAGCATTTT
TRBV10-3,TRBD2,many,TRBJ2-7,CAISEGAGTYEQYF,TGTGCCATCAGTGAAGGAGCGGGAACCTACGAGCAGTACTTC
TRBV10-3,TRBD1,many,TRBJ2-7,CAITPGQGGVYEQYF,TGTGCCATCACACCGGGACAGGGGGGAGTCTACGAGCAGTACTTC
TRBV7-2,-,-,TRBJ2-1,CASTSGARNEQFF,TGTGCCAGCACTTCGGGGGCCAGAAATGAGCAGTTCTTC
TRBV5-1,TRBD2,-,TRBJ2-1,CASSFTSGTNEQFF,TGCGCCAGCAGCTTTACTAGCGGGACCAACGAGCAGTTCTTC
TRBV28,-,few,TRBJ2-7,CASSAARSSYEQYF,TGTGCCAGCAGTGCCGCCAGAAGCTCCTACGAGCAGTACTTC
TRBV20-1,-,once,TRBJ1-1,CSARNHEQGNTEAFF,TGCAGTGCCCGAAACCACGAACAGGGGAACACTGAAGCTTTCTTT
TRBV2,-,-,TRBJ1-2,CASSEGEGTGYTF,TGTGCCAGCAGCGAGGGGGAAGGAACTGGCTACACCTTC
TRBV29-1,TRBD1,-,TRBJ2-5,CSVARDRGETQYF,TGCAGCGTTGCCCGGGACAGGGGAGAGACCCAGTACTTC
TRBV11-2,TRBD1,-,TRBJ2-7,CASSYRGQGDRGEQYF,TGTGCCAGCAGCTACCGGGGACAGGGGGACCGAGGCGAGCAGTACTTC
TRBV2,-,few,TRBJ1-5,CASSEAHRQPQHF,TGTGCCAGCAGTGAAGCGCACCGTCAGCCCCAGCATTTT
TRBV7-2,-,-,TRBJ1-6,CASSSQPPGRNSPLHF,TGTGCCAGCAGCTCCCAGCCCCCAGGTCGCAATTCACCCCTCCACTTT
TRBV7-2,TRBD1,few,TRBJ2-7,CASSRTGTGIYEQYF,TGTGCCAGCAGCCGTACCGGGACAGGAATATACGAGCAGTACTTC
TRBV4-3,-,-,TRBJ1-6,CASSQERGGGPLHF,TGCGCCAGCAGCCAAGAACGGGGTGGGGGACCCCTCCACTTT
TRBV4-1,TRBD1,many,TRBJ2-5,CASSRTTGEETQYF,TGCGCCAGCAGCCGAACGACAGGGGAAGAGACCCAGTACTTC
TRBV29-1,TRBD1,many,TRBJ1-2,CSVEGLTGGPYGYTF,TGCAGCGTTGAAGGTCTGACAGGGGGCCCCTATGGCTACACCTTC
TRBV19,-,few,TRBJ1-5,CASSIAPDYTGNQPQHF,TGTGCCAGTAGTATTGCCCCCGATTACACAGGGAATCAGCCCCAGCATTTT
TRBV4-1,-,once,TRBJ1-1,CASSVTAMNTEPFF,TGCGCCAGCAGTGTAACAGCAATGAACACTGAACCTTTCTTT
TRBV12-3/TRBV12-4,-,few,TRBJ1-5,CASTRQVGSNQPQHF,TGTGCCAGCACCCGACAGGTCGGAAGCAATCAGCCCCAGCATTTT
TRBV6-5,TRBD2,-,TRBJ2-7,CASSYSRNRLAGIGDEQYF,TGTGCCAGCAGTTACTCCCGAAATCGACTAGCGGGAATAGGGGACGAGCAGTACTTC
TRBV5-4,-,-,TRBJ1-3,CASSLGGNGNTTYF,TGTGCCAGCAGCCTCGGGGGAAATGGAAACACCACATATTTT
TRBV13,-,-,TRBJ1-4,CASSLGRGVEKLFF,TGTGCCAGCAGCCTAGGGAGGGGAGTGGAAAAACTGTTTTTT
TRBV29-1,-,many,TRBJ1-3,CSVEAEGQAGGNTIYF,TGCAGCGTTGAAGCTGAAGGCCAGGCGGGGGGAAACACCATATATTTT